This TCR beta chain was captured in a study of beta chain features in type 1 diabetes. Study-level information: Researchers looked at approximately 100,000,000 sorted cells across all samples. Regarding the study as a whole: The study found moderately but significantly shorter TCRB CDR3s in all four CD4+ subsets of Type 1 diabetes patients. Patients showed naive, central memory and Treg TCRB repertoires that appeared more similar than those of healthy donors.

Each sorted fraction was over 95% pure. Germline lookup yields CDR1 SGHDT and CDR2 YYEEEE. The CDR3 loop spans 15 amino acids. V lost 4 bases to trimming and J lost 7 bases; unmatched junction nucleotides: 10. The entirety of the isolated RNA underwent reverse transcription, so expressed TCRB transcripts were sequenced. Only in-frame clones appear in the TCRdb table, and some are missing; sequencing was by immunoSEQ multiplex PCR. This table has around 160,000 clones, 8% to 8.5% appearing once. Comments on this clone: Its antigen is still unknown.

The chain combines TRBV5-6 with TRBJ2-3; 9 bases are a match to TRBD1. This sequence was found in a woman aged 18-30 years with type 1 diabetes. Source material: central memory CD4+ T cells from blood. The CDR3: CASSPPGQGVYTQYF. As DNA, the CDR3 is TGTGCCAGCAGCCCTCCGGGACAGGGAGTATATACGCAGTATTTT.